This passage covers 11 T cell receptor beta chains from one sample sequenced in a study of cytomegalovirus exposure and HLA in healthy donors. Vbeta (60) and Jbeta (13) primers were used in the PCR. Sequenced by immunoSEQ multiplex PCR; TCRdb stores in-frame clones only, minus some. The data contain about 120,000 clones, 75% of them singletons. The specimen was PBMCs. The source is a woman aged 40 to 50 in good health and CMV-seropositive.

Written as DNA, the CDR3 is TGTGCCAGCAGCCCAACAGCGGGGACGGGAGAGACCCAGTACTTC. Translating gives CASSPTAGTGETQYF. V and J are TRBV7-2 and TRBJ2-5, with 7 bases matching TRBD2. CDR3 size: 15 residues. Germline CDR1 is SGHTA and CDR2 is FQGNSA. V lost 5 bases, J lost 4 bases, and 10 bases stayed unmatched.

The CDR3 DNA is TGCAGCGTTGTCTCGTATGGCTACACCTTC. It encodes CSVVSYGYTF. This chain connects TRBV29-1 to TRBJ1-2; unclear D gene. Germline CDR1 SQVTM, CDR2 ANQGSEA. There are 10 residues in the CDR3. V was cut by 4 bases and J by 5 bases, with 5 bases left in between.

The chain joins TRBV18 to TRBJ2-3; 10 positions agree with TRBD2. Germline V gene sequence: CDR1 KGHSH, CDR2 LQKENI. The CDR3 is 18 amino acids. V trimming: 6 bases; J trimming: 1 base; junction bases outside the gene matches: 13. The CDR3 region has the DNA TGTGCCAGCTCTACCGTGCCTAGCGGGAGATTGGGCACAGATACGCAGTATTTT. Translating it yields CASSTVPSGRLGTDTQYF.

This clone has only a few counts. The rearrangement joins TRBV30 to TRBJ2-1, with 16 bases identical to TRBD2. J was trimmed by 2 bases and V by 8 bases; bases with no gene match: 9. The germline V gene has CDR1 GTSNPN and CDR2 SVGIG (reference sequence). The length of the CDR3 is 17 residues. The CDR3 bases are TGTGCCGGCTCCGGGACTAGCGGGAGGGTTACCTACAATGAGCAGTTCTTC. Protein: CAGSGTSGRVTYNEQFF.

The J gene is TRBJ2-3, the V gene TRBV6-5; weak D call: TRBD2 (6 bases). Germline CDR1 and CDR2: MNHEY and SVGAGI. Trimming took 2 bases from V and 5 from J, leaving 14 bases between them. The CDR3 has 15 amino acids. CDR3 in amino acids: CASSYNGVGGDTQYF. In nucleotides, the CDR3 is TGTGCCAGCAGTTACAACGGAGTGGGGGGAGATACGCAGTATTTT.

The chain is built from TRBV30 and TRBJ2-1; the match to TRBD2 covers 9 bases. Germline V lookup: CDR1 GTSNPN, CDR2 SVGIG (reference sequence). V shed 0 bases and J 7 bases; nucleotides not matched to a gene: 7. The CDR3 contains 15 residues. This CDR3 is CAWSVNSGRFNEQFF. The CDR3, as DNA: TGTGCCTGGAGTGTAAATAGCGGGAGATTTAATGAGCAGTTCTTC. The full variable domain, its missing parts supplied by reference TRBV30 and TRBJ2-1, is SQTIHQWPATLVQPVGSPLSLECTVEGTSNPNLYWYRQAAGRGLQLLFYSVGIGQISSEVPQNLSASRPQDRQFILSSKKLLLSDSGFYLCAWSVNSGRFNEQFFGPGTRLTVL.

This clone was seen just once. The V and J genes are TRBV4-3 and TRBJ1-2, with 8 nucleotides matching TRBD1. V gave up 1 base and J gave up 8 bases; unmatched junction bases: 12. The V gene's germline CDR1 is LGHNA and CDR2 YSLEER. The CDR3 is 16 residues long. CDR3 DNA sequence: TGCGCCAGCAGCCAAGGGATCGGACAGGGCTCACAAGGCTACACCTTC. It specifies CASSQGIGQGSQGYTF.

V and J are TRBV6-5 and TRBJ1-1, with D uncertain. The V gene lost 6 bases and the J gene lost 1 base, with 9 bases spanning the gap. Germline V gene lookup returns CDR1 MNHEY and CDR2 SVGAGI. The CDR3 sequence is 13 residues long. The CDR3 DNA reads TGTGCCAGCAGCCTGACGGGGAACACTGAAGCTTTCTTT. Its translation is CASSLTGNTEAFF.

The table lists this clone with a few counts. The genes are TRBV4-3 and TRBJ2-7; the match to TRBD2 covers 9 bases. This CDR3 spans 17 amino acids. Trimming cost V 4 bases and J 7 bases; bases outside gene matches: 17. CDR1 LGHNA and CDR2 YSLEER come from the germline V gene. CDR3 sequence reads: CASSRRLADLLKGEQYF. The CDR3 coding sequence is TGCGCCAGCAGCCGACGACTAGCGGATCTCCTGAAGGGAGAGCAGTACTTC.

This rearrangement joins TRBV18 to TRBJ1-1; D is unresolved. V lost 2 bases to trimming and J lost 8 bases, with 12 bases between them. Germline values: CDR1 KGHSH, CDR2 LQKENI. This CDR3 region has 13 residues. The CDR3 loop reads CASSPGQRAEAFF. DNA for the CDR3: TGTGCCAGCTCACCAGGGCAAAGAGCAGAAGCTTTCTTT. Together with reference TRBV18 and TRBJ1-1, the CDR3 gives the full variable domain: NAGVMQNPRHLVRRRGQEARLRCSPMKGHSHVYWYRQLPEEGLKFMVYLQKENIIDESGMPKERFSAEFPKEGPSILRIQQVVRGDSAAYFCASSPGQRAEAFFGQGTRLTVV.

The chain couples TRBV7-2 to TRBJ2-7, with D possibly TRBD1 on 6 matching bases. The CDR3 is 14 residues long. Trimming took 2 bases from V and 4 from J, leaving 12 bases between them. Germline loops: CDR1 SGHTA, CDR2 FQGNSA. CDR3 sequence reads: CASSLPRQVYEQYF. CDR3 DNA sequence: TGTGCCAGCAGCTTACCCAGACAGGTTTACGAGCAGTACTTC.